The TCR beta chain described here comes from a study of CD8+ T cells in alopecia areata. There are many counts of this clone. Antigen unknown. Germline and genes here are mouse. The CDR3 goes on 4 residues after the read ends, and that part is filled in from the germline J gene. The time point denotes: mouse skin 6 weeks after grafting, around onset of hair loss. Biopsy of skin from recipient mice occurred at grafting and 3 and 6 weeks afterward. CDR1 and CDR2 from the germline V gene are LGHNA and YNLKQL (reference sequence). The CDR3 is made up of 17 amino acids. The V segment lost 4 bases and the J segment 0 bases; nucleotides outside the gene matches: 7. As the sequencing template, cDNA was produced by extracting RNA and reverse transcribing it. Profiled with immunoSEQ multiplex PCR; TCRdb holds only in-frame clones, not every one. This repertoire holds over 1,500 clones, and none appear only once.

Whole-study findings and limits: The study found higher clonality in lesional than normal scalp, especially in alopecia totalis/universalis.

The V call is TRBV5, the J call TRBJ2-1; TRBD2 matches at 9 bases. The origin of this receptor is a C3H/HeJ mouse with alopecia areata. For this strain, the MHC haplotype corresponds to H2-k. This specimen consisted of skin, obtained at week 6. Incomplete CDR3 DNA: TGTGCCAGCAGCCCACTAGACTGGGGGAATAACTATGCT. The encoded protein is CASSPLDWGNNYA. The whole CDR3 sequence is CASSPLDWGNNYAEQFF.